The clone carrying this T cell receptor (beta chain) came up a few times. No antigen is known for it. J gave up 4 bases and V 4 bases, and 12 bases lay outside the gene matches. The CDR3 runs to 16 residues. In germline, CDR1 is SGHTS, CDR2 YDEGEE. This record comes from a study of cytomegalovirus exposure and HLA in healthy donors. Whole-study findings and limits: According to a later analysis, donors in an Asian-associated ancestry cluster reportedly had fewer N-insertions than the roughly 630-donor mean. Further analysis, carried out later, found HLA-associated TCR beta chains more clonally expanded than equally common other chains. It was in a later analysis that TCR association rates were seen to vary by HLA locus, highest for DRB1 and lowest for HLA-C.

The PCR made use of 60 Vbeta and 13 Jbeta primers. In the authors' methods: In a later analysis, 80 million or so unique TCR beta chains included roughly 11 million shared by two or more donors. TCRdb's table, derived via immunoSEQ multiplex PCR, lists solely in-frame clones and lacks some. That table gives V, J and clone size, and the DNA gave D and trimming. The repertoire consists of fewer than 200,000 clones, with around 68% occurring once and the leading ten covering approximately 1.5%. Sequencing input: PBMCs. The sequence derives from a girl between 10 and 17 years old in good health and CMV-seronegative. The chain is built from TRBV5-8 and TRBJ1-1, with 8 bases lining up with TRBD1. The DNA for the CDR3 is TGTGCCAGCAGCCGAGGAACAGGGGGTTTTGGCACTGAAGCTTTCTTT. Encoded protein: CASSRGTGGFGTEAFF.